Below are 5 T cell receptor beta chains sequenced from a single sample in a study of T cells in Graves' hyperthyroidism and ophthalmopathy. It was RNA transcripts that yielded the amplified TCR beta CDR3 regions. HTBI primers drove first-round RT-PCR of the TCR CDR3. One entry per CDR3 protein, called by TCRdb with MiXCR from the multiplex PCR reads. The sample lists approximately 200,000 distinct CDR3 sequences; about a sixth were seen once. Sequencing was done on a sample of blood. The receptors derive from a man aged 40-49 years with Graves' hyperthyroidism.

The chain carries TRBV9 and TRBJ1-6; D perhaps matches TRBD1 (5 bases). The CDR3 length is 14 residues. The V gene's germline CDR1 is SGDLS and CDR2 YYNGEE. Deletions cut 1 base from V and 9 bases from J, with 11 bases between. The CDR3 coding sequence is TGTGCCAGCAGCGTATCACCCGGGGGTTCACCCCTCCACTTT. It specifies CASSVSPGGSPLHF.

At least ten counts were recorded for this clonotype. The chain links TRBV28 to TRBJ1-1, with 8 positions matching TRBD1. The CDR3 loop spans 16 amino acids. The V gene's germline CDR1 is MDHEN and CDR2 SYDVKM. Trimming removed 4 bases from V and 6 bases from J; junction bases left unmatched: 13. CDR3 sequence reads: CASSSKRETGVPEAFF. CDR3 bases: TGTGCCAGCAGTTCAAAGCGGGAGACAGGGGTGCCTGAAGCTTTCTTT.

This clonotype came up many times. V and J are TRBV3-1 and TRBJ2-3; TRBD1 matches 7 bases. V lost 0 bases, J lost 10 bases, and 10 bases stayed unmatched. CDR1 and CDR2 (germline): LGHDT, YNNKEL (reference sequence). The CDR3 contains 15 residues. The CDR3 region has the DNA TGTGCCAGCAGCCAAGACCCTGACAGGGCCGAATCGCAGTATTTT. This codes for CASSQDPDRAESQYF.

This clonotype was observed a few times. The CDR3 bases are TGTGCCAGCAGTTGGTTCGAGAACACTGAAGCTTTCTTT. It yields the protein CASSWFENTEAFF. The V call is TRBV12-3 or TRBV12-4, the J call TRBJ1-1; D call uncertain. The CDR3 spans 13 residues. Between the trimmed V and J ends, which lost 4 bases and 1 base, there was a span of 7 bases.

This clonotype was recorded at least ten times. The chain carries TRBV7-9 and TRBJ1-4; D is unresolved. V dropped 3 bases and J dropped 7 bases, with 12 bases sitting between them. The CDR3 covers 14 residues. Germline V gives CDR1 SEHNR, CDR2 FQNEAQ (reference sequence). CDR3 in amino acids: CASSLLGSGEKLFF. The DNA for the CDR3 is TGTGCCAGCAGCTTGTTGGGCAGCGGTGAAAAACTGTTTTTT.